Each of the 26 T cell receptor beta chains below was sequenced from the same sample in a study of blood T cell repertoires in COVID-19. Repertoires were generated with immunoSEQ multiplex PCR, while TCRdb's copy carries only in-frame clones and drops some. Among 130,000 or so clones listed, around 79% were seen once. The sequencing sample was made of peripheral blood. These receptors were obtained from a woman in her 70s with COVID-19, enrolled during active disease.

The CDR3 here is CSVSFPGQGVYEQYF. The CDR3, as DNA: TGCAGCGTTTCTTTTCCGGGACAGGGGGTTTACGAGCAGTACTTC. This chain joins TRBV29-1 and TRBJ2-7, with 11 bases lining up with TRBD1. Germline CDR1 reads SQVTM; CDR2 reads ANQGSEA. The CDR3 spans 15 residues. The J segment lost 4 bases and the V segment lost 5 bases, leaving 10 bases of the junction unmatched.

The rearrangement uses TRBV7-3 and TRBJ2-3; 15 bases align to TRBD2. J was trimmed by 4 bases and V by 4 bases; bases with no gene match: 3. The V gene's germline CDR1 is SGHTA and CDR2 FQGTGA. The CDR3 loop spans 16 amino acids. The CDR3, as DNA: TGTGCCAGCAGCTCGGGACTAGCGGGGGGATCAGATACGCAGTATTTT. It specifies CASSSGLAGGSDTQYF.

The gene calls are TRBV6-5 and TRBJ2-3, with TRBD1 identical over 8 bases. From germline, CDR1 is MNHEY and CDR2 SVGAGI. Trimming took 8 bases from V and 0 from J; bases not matched to a gene: 1. The CDR3 covers 13 residues. The CDR3 region has the DNA TGTGCCAGCCGGGACAGGAGCACAGATACGCAGTATTTT. Amino acids: CASRDRSTDTQYF.

The rearrangement links TRBV9 to TRBJ2-5, with TRBD2 identical over 7 bases. The CDR3 has 14 amino acids. Germline CDR1 SGDLS, CDR2 YYNGEE. J gave up 6 bases and V 4 bases, and 9 bases lay outside the gene matches. Here the CDR3 DNA reads TGTGCCAGCAGCCCACAGTGGGGGGGACAGACCCAGTACTTC. Translation: CASSPQWGGQTQYF.

The chain has TRBV7-2 and TRBJ1-4; no firm D call. The CDR3 has 13 residues. The germline V gene encodes CDR1 SGHTA and CDR2 FQGNSA. Trimming removed 5 bases at V and 8 bases at J, with 12 bases between. The chain's CDR3 is CASSKKAGEKLFF. The CDR3 bases are TGTGCCAGCAGCAAGAAGGCAGGAGAAAAACTGTTTTTT.

The J gene is TRBJ1-1, the V gene TRBV7-9; D perhaps matches TRBD1 (5 bases). Germline V lookup: CDR1 SEHNR, CDR2 FQNEAQ (reference sequence). Deletions cut 1 base from V and 4 bases from J, with 7 bases between. This CDR3 is 13 amino acids long. DNA of the CDR3: TGTGCCAGCAGCTTAGAAGGGGTCACTGAAGCTTTCTTT. This translates into CASSLEGVTEAFF. Drawing the rest from reference TRBV7-9 and TRBJ1-1, the complete variable domain is DTGVSQNPRHKITKRGQNVTFRCDPISEHNRLYWYRQTLGQGPEFLTYFQNEAQLEKSRLLSDRFSAERPKGSFSTLEIQRTEQGDSAMYLCASSLEGVTEAFFGQGTRLTVV.

This chain's CDR3 is CASSIGQGAKKLFF. The CDR3 coding sequence is TGTGCCAGTAGTATTGGACAGGGGGCTAAAAAACTGTTTTTT. The genes are TRBV19 and TRBJ1-4; 11 bases are a match to TRBD1. V was clipped by 3 bases and J by 9 bases; unmatched bases: 3. CDR3 length equals 14 residues. CDR1 is LNHDA and CDR2 is SQIVND in the germline V gene (reference sequence).

This sequence joins TRBV5-1 and TRBJ1-2; TRBD1 might be the D (5 bases). The CDR3 length is 16 residues. V lost 3 bases and J 4 bases, leaving 19 bases between the germline ends. CDR1 SGHRS and CDR2 YFSETQ come from the germline V gene. This chain's CDR3 is CASSWGLAGTSYGYTF. The CDR3 region has the DNA TGCGCCAGCAGCTGGGGCCTGGCAGGGACTTCCTATGGCTACACCTTC.

The rearrangement joins TRBV7-7 to TRBJ2-5, with D perhaps matching TRBD1 (5 bases). Germline CDR1 is SSHAT and CDR2 is FNYEAQ (reference sequence). V gave up 5 bases and J gave up 2 bases, with 9 bases separating them. The CDR3 is made up of 13 amino acids. CDR3: CASSLGHQETQYF. The CDR3 DNA follows: TGTGCCAGCAGCCTTGGACATCAAGAGACCCAGTACTTC. Variable domain in full (rest from reference TRBV7-7 and TRBJ2-5): GAGVSQSPRYKVTKRGQDVTLRCDPISSHATLYWYQQALGQGPEFLTYFNYEAQPDKSGLPSDRFSAERPEGSISTLTIQRTEQRDSAMYRCASSLGHQETQYFGPGTRLLVL.

V gene TRBV19 combines with J gene TRBJ2-5; 7 positions match TRBD1. This CDR3 has 17 residues. The V gene end was trimmed by 4 bases and the J gene end by 5 bases; junction bases not matched to a gene: 16. CDR1 is LNHDA, CDR2 SQIVND, per germline (reference sequence). The CDR3 protein is CASSTPLGTVRGETQYF. CDR3 bases: TGTGCCAGTAGTACACCCCTCGGGACAGTGAGGGGGGAGACCCAGTACTTC.

This clone was found a few times. This chain links TRBV4-1 with TRBJ1-1; a possible D gene is TRBD1 (6 bases). V lost 1 base and J 1 base, leaving 10 bases between the germline ends. CDR1 and CDR2 from the germline V gene are MGHRA and YSYEKL. CDR3 length: 15 amino acids. CDR3 amino acids: CASSQVFRGNTEAFF. DNA for the CDR3: TGCGCCAGCAGCCAAGTATTCAGGGGGAACACTGAAGCTTTCTTT.

The V gene is TRBV12-3 or TRBV12-4, the J gene TRBJ1-5; possibly TRBD1 for D (5 bases). CDR3 length: 13 residues. V lost 10 bases, J lost 0 bases, and 10 bases lay in between. CDR3 protein: CATQAYSNQPQHF. CDR3 coding DNA: TGTGCCACACAGGCTTATAGCAATCAGCCCCAGCATTTT.

This clone came up a few times. The chain is built from TRBV29-1 and TRBJ1-2, with 9 bases matching TRBD1. This CDR3 contains 16 residues. V shed 0 bases, J shed 4 bases, and the junction held 9 bases outside the gene matches. Germline CDR1 and CDR2: SQVTM and ANQGSEA. As DNA, the CDR3 is TGCAGCGTTGAAGAACAACAGGGGGCGCCTGGCTATGGCTACACCTTC. Its protein product is CSVEEQQGAPGYGYTF.

The V call is TRBV7-6, the J call TRBJ1-1, with D perhaps TRBD1 (5 bases). The CDR3 covers 16 residues. With 0 bases removed from V and 1 base from J, the gap between germline ends came to 12 bases. Germline CDR1 reads SGHVS; CDR2 reads FNYEAQ. CDR3 amino acids: CASSLARGGRNTEAFF. CDR3 nucleotides: TGTGCCAGCAGCTTAGCGCGGGGGGGGAGGAACACTGAAGCTTTCTTT.

This chain uses TRBV30 with TRBJ2-7; D is uncertain. This CDR3 region has 13 residues. Germline CDR1 reads GTSNPN; CDR2 reads SVGIG (reference sequence). The V gene lost 3 bases and the J gene lost 0 bases, with 9 bases spanning the gap. The CDR3 region is CAWSLQSSYEQYF. The CDR3 nucleotides read TGTGCCTGGAGCCTACAGAGCTCCTACGAGCAGTACTTC. The full variable domain, its missing parts supplied by reference TRBV30 and TRBJ2-7, is SQTIHQWPATLVQPVGSPLSLECTVEGTSNPNLYWYRQAAGRGLQLLFYSVGIGQISSEVPQNLSASRPQDRQFILSSKKLLLSDSGFYLCAWSLQSSYEQYFGPGTRLTVT.

This chain joins TRBV5-4 and TRBJ2-7; TRBD1 aligns across 8 bases. The CDR3 covers 16 residues. V lost 2 bases to trimming and J lost 2 bases; unmatched junction nucleotides: 9. The germline V gene has CDR1 SGHNT and CDR2 YYREEE (reference sequence). CDR3 DNA sequence: TGTGCCAGCAGCTTCGGGACCCAACAGGGGGCCTACGAGCAGTACTTC. Translating gives CASSFGTQQGAYEQYF. Full variable domain (missing parts from reference TRBV5-4 and TRBJ2-7): ETGVTQSPTHLIKTRGQQVTLRCSSQSGHNTVSWYQQALGQGPQFIFQYYREEENGRGNFPPRFSGLQFPNYSSELNVNALELDDSALYLCASSFGTQQGAYEQYFGPGTRLTVT.

The rearrangement joins TRBV5-1 to TRBJ2-3, with D tentatively TRBD1 (8 bases). V was pared by 6 bases and J by 4 bases, with 15 bases between. The length of the CDR3 is 14 residues. Germline V gene data show CDR1 as SGHRS and CDR2 as YFSETQ. CDR3 residues: CASNRGGPADTQYF. In DNA, the CDR3 is TGCGCCAGCAACAGGGGGGGCCCCGCAGATACGCAGTATTTT.

This chain joins TRBV9 and TRBJ1-3; D might be TRBD1 (5 bases). The CDR3 covers 16 residues. V was shortened by 4 bases and J by 0 bases, with 14 bases between the two germline ends. CDR1 and CDR2 (germline): SGDLS, YYNGEE. CDR3 residues: CASSPRGESSGNTIYF. CDR3 nucleotide sequence: TGTGCCAGCAGCCCCCGGGGGGAGAGCTCTGGAAACACCATATATTTT.

This chain links TRBV6-5 with TRBJ2-7; the D gene is possibly TRBD2 (7 bases). Per the germline V gene, CDR1 is MNHEY and CDR2 is SVGAGI. V lost 8 bases to trimming and J lost 3 bases, with 17 bases between them. The CDR3 spans 14 residues. The CDR3 bases are TGTGCCAGCCAAAGATTAAGGGGGGGCTACGAGCAGTACTTC. Translated: CASQRLRGGYEQYF.

The chain couples TRBV27 to TRBJ1-6, with TRBD1 identical over 10 bases. This CDR3 region has 17 residues. J lost 4 bases, V lost 2 bases, and 5 bases had no gene match. The germline V gene encodes CDR1 MNHEY and CDR2 SMNVEV (reference sequence). The CDR3 DNA reads TGTGCCAGCAGTTTAATAGGGACAGGGGTGTATAATTCACCCCTCCACTTT. Amino acid sequence: CASSLIGTGVYNSPLHF.

This clone showed up just a few times. The DNA of the CDR3 is TGTGCCAGCAGCCGATCGACAGCGAACACCGGGGAGCTGTTTTTT. Protein product: CASSRSTANTGELFF. The rearrangement links TRBV3-1 (or the pseudogene TRBV3-2) to TRBJ2-2; D is possibly TRBD1 (5 bases). This CDR3 contains 15 residues. The V gene's germline CDR1 is LGHDT and CDR2 YNNKEL (reference sequence). V dropped 4 bases and J dropped 0 bases, with 9 bases sitting between them.

The V call is TRBV4-2, the J call TRBJ2-3; TRBD1 might be the D (6 bases). CDR1 and CDR2 (germline): LGHNA, YNFKEQ. V was cut by 2 bases and J by 3 bases, with 9 bases left in between. This CDR3 has 14 amino acids. This CDR3 is CASSQRTDTDTQYF. The CDR3 DNA reads as TGTGCCAGCAGCCAAAGGACAGATACAGATACGCAGTATTTT.

Only a few counts were recorded for this clone. The chain uses TRBV18 and TRBJ1-6, with D possibly matching TRBD1 (5 bases). Germline-derived CDR1 and CDR2 are KGHSH and LQKENI. This CDR3 is built from 16 residues. V dropped 3 bases and J dropped 7 bases, with 16 bases sitting between them. The chain's CDR3 is CASSPGTAGRNSPLHF. The CDR3 region has the DNA TGTGCCAGCTCACCCGGAACTGCAGGGAGGAATTCACCCCTCCACTTT.

The V and J genes are TRBV5-8 and TRBJ2-5; no definite D call. The CDR3 has 12 residues. V lost 0 bases to trimming and J lost 7 bases, with 7 bases between them. The germline gives CDR1 SGHTS, CDR2 YDEGEE. DNA for the CDR3: TGTGCCAGCAGCTTGGGCTATGGGACCCAGTACTTC. This gives the protein CASSLGYGTQYF.

The V and J genes are TRBV5-8 and TRBJ1-2; 7 positions agree with TRBD1. Germline trimming cut 4 bases from V and 8 bases from J; bases unmatched to any gene: 8. The V gene's germline CDR1 is SGHTS and CDR2 YDEGEE. The CDR3 spans 13 residues. The CDR3 nucleotides read TGTGCCAGCAGCACCACCGACAGGGACGGCTACACCTTC. Translation gives CASSTTDRDGYTF.

The gene calls are TRBV18 and TRBJ2-2; the D is unclear. The CDR3 covers 14 residues. Trimming cost V 5 bases and J 5 bases, with 12 bases left between them. Germline V lookup: CDR1 KGHSH, CDR2 LQKENI. The CDR3 DNA reads TGTGCCAGCTCATTTCTAGAGAAAACCGGGGAGCTGTTTTTT. Its protein product is CASSFLEKTGELFF.